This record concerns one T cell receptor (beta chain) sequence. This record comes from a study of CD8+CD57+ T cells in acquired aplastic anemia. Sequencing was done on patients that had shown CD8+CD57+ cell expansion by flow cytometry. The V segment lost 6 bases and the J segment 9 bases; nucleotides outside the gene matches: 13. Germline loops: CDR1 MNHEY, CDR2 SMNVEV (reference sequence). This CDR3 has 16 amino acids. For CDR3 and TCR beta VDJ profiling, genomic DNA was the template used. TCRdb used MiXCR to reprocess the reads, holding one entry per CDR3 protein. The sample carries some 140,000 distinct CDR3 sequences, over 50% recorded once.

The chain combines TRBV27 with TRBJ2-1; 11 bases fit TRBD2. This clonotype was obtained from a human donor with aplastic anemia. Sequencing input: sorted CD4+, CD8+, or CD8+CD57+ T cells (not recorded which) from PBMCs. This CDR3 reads CASSLDASGGSGEQFF. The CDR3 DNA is TGTGCCAGCAGCCTTGATGCTAGCGGGGGGTCGGGTGAGCAGTTCTTC.